This T cell receptor (beta chain) was identified in a study of T cell repertoires in cytomegalovirus infection. Study background: The study used recently identified HLA-C-restricted and well-studied HLA-B-restricted CMV epitopes.

MiXCR, applied by TCRdb to the reads, yields one record per CDR3 protein. The sample lists a few hundred thousand distinct CDR3 sequences; approximately 46% were seen once. Trimming took 6 bases from V and 5 from J; bases not matched to a gene: 17. This CDR3 is built from 18 residues. The table lists this clonotype with a few counts. The target antigen is unknown. Sequencing used cultured PBMCs, obtained from culture after CMV antigen stimulation. The J gene is TRBJ2-5, the V gene TRBV12-3 or TRBV12-4; TRBD2 matches 11 bases. The receptor's source is a human donor in good health (CMV status not recorded). Some clones in this sample may be carry-over from other donors' samples. The CDR3 nucleotides read TGTGCCAGCAGCCCGGCCCCCTTGGGACTAGCGGTCAGGGAGACCCAGTACTTC. Encoded protein: CASSPAPLGLAVRETQYF.